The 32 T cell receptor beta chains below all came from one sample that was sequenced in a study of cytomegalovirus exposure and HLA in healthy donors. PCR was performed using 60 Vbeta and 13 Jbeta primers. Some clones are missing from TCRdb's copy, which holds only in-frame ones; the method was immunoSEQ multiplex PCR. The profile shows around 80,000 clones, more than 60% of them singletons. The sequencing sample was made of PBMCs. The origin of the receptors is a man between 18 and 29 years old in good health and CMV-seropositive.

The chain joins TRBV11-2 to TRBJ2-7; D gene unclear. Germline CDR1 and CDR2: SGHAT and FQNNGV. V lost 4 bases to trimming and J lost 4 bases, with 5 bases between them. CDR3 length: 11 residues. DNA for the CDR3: TGTGCCAGCAGCTCTAGATACGAGCAGTACTTC. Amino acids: CASSSRYEQYF.

CDR3 coding DNA: TGTGCCAGCAGCCAAGGTGGGGGGGCGTTTCAGCCCCAGCATTTT. Translation: CASSQGGGAFQPQHF. The chain joins TRBV14 to TRBJ1-5, with a possible D match to TRBD1 (6 bases). Trimming took 1 base from V and 6 from J, leaving 13 bases between them. This CDR3 contains 15 residues. The germline V gene encodes CDR1 SGHDN and CDR2 FVKESK.

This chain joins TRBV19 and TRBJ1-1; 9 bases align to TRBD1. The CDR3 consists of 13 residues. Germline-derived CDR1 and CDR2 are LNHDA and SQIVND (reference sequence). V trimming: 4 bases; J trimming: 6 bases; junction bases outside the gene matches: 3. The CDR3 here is CASSTRQGAEAFF. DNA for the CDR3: TGTGCCAGTAGTACCCGACAGGGGGCTGAAGCTTTCTTT.

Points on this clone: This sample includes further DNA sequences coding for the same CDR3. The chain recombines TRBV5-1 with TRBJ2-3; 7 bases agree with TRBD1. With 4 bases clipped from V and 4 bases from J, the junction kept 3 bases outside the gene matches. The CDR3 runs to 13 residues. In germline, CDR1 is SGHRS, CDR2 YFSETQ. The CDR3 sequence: CASSRTGPDTQYF. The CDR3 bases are TGCGCCAGCAGCAGGACAGGCCCAGATACGCAGTATTTT.

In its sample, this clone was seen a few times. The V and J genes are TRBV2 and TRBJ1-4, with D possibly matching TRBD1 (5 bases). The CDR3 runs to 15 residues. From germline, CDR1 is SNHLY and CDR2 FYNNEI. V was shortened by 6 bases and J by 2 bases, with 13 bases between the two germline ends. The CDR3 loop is CASRVYGATNEKLFF. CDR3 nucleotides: TGTGCCAGCAGGGTCTATGGGGCCACTAATGAAAAACTGTTTTTT.

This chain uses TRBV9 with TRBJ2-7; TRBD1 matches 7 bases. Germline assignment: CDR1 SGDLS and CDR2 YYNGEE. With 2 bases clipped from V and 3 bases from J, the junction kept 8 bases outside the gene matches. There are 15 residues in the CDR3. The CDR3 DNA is TGTGCCAGCAGCGTCGCCGGGACAGCGGACTACGAGCAGTACTTC. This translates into CASSVAGTADYEQYF.

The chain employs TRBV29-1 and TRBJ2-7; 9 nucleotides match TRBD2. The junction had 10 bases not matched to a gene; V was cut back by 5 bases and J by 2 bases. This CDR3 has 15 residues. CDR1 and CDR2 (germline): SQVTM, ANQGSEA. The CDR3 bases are TGCAGCGTTAACGGACTAGCGACTAATACCTACGAGCAGTACTTC. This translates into CSVNGLATNTYEQYF.

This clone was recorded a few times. The CDR3 is CASRPTGVVEAFF. CDR3 DNA sequence: TGTGCCAGTCGACCAACAGGGGTTGTTGAAGCTTTCTTT. V usage is TRBV19 and J usage is TRBJ1-1; 7 nucleotides agree with TRBD1. The CDR3 consists of 13 residues. Per germline, CDR1 LNHDA and CDR2 SQIVND (reference sequence). With V trimmed by 8 bases and J by 7 bases, 10 bases remained unmatched.

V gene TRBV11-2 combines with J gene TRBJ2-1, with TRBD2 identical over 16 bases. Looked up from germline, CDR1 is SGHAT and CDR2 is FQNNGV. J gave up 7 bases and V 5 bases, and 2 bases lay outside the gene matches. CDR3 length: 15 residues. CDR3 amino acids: CASSMGLAGGNEQFF. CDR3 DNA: TGTGCCAGCAGCATGGGACTAGCGGGAGGGAATGAGCAGTTCTTC.

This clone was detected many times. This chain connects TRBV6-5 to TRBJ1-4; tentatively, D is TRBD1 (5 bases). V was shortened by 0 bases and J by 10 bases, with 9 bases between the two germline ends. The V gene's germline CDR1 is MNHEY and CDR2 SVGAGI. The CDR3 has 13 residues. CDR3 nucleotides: TGTGCCAGCAGTTACTCGGGGGGAGGAAAACTGTTTTTT. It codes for CASSYSGGGKLFF.

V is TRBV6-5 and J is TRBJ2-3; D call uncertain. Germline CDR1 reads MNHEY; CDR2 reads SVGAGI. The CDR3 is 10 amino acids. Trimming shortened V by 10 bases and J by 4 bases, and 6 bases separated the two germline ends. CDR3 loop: CATHSDTQYF. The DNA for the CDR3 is TGTGCCACCCATTCAGATACGCAGTATTTT.

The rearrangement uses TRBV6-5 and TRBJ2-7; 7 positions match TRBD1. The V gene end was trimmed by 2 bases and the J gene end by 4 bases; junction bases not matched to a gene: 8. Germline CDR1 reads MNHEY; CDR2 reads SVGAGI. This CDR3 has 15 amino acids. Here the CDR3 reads CASSYVMAGGYEQYF. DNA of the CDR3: TGTGCCAGCAGTTACGTCATGGCAGGGGGATACGAGCAGTACTTC.

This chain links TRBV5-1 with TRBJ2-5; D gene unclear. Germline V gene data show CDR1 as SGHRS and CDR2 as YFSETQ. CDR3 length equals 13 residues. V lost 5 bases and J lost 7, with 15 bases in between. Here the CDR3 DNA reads TGCGCCAGCAGAAGCGCAGCTTCGGGGACCCAGTACTTC. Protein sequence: CASRSAASGTQYF.

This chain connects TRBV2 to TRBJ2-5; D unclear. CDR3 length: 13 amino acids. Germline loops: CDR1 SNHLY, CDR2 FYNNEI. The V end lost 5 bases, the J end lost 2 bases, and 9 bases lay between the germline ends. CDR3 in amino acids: CASSRDWQETQYF. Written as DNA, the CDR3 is TGTGCCAGCAGTCGCGACTGGCAAGAGACCCAGTACTTC.

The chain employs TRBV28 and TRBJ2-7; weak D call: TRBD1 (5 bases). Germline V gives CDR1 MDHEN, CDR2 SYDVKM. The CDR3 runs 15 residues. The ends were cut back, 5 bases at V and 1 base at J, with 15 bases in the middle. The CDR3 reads CASSPPQGWSYEQYF. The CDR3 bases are TGTGCCAGCAGTCCCCCCCAGGGTTGGTCCTACGAGCAGTACTTC.

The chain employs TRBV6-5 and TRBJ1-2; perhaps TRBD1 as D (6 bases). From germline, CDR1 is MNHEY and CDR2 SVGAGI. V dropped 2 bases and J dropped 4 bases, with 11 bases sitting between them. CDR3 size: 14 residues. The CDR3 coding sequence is TGTGCCAGCAGTTACCGAGACAGGCTCTATGGCTACACCTTC. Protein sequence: CASSYRDRLYGYTF.

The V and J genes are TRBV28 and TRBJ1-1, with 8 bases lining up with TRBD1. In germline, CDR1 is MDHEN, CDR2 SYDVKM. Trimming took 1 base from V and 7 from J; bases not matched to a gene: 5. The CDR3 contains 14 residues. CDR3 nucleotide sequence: TGTGCCAGCAGTTTATTGGACAGGGCAAATGAAGCTTTCTTT. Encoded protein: CASSLLDRANEAFF.

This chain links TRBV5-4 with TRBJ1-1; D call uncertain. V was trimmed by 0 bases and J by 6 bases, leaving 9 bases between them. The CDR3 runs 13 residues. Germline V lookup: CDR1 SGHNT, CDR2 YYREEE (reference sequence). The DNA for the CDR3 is TGTGCCAGCAGCTTGGAGAACGAGCCTGAAGCTTTCTTT. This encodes CASSLENEPEAFF.

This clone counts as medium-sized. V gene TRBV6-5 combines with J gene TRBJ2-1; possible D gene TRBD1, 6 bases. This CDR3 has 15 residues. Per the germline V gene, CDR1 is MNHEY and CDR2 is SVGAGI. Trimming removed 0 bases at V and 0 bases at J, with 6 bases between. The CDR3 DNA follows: TGTGCCAGCAGTTACTCGGACAGCTCCTACAATGAGCAGTTCTTC. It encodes CASSYSDSSYNEQFF.

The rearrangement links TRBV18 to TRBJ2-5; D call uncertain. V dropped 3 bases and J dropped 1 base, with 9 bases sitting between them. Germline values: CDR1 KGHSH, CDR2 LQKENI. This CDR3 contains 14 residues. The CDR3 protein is CASSPPSLQETQYF. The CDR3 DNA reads TGTGCCAGCTCACCTCCCAGTCTCCAAGAGACCCAGTACTTC.

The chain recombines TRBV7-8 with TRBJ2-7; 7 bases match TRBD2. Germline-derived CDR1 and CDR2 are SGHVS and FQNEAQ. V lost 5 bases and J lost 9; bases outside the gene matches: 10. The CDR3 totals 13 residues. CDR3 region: CASSPRGRALQYF. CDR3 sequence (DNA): TGTGCCAGCAGCCCCAGAGGGAGGGCCTTGCAGTACTTC. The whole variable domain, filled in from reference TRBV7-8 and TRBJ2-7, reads GAGVSQSPRYKVAKRGQDVALRCDPISGHVSLFWYQQALGQGPEFLTYFQNEAQLDKSGLPSDRFFAERPEGSVSTLKIQRTQQEDSAVYLCASSPRGRALQYFGPGTRLTVT.

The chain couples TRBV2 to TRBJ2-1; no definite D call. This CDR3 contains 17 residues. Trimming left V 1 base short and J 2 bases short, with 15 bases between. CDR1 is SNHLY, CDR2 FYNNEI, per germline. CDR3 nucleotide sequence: TGTGCCAGCAGTGAAGAGCCCCCCCCCGCGACCTACAATGAGCAGTTCTTC. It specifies CASSEEPPPATYNEQFF. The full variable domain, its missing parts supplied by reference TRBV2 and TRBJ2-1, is EPEVTQTPSHQVTQMGQEVILRCVPISNHLYFYWYRQILGQKVEFLVSFYNNEISEKSEIFDDQFSVERPDGSNFTLKIRSTKLEDSAMYFCASSEEPPPATYNEQFFGPGTRLTVL.

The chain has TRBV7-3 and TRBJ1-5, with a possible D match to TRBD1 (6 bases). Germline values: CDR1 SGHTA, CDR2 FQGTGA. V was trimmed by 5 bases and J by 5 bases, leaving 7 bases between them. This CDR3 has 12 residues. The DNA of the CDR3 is TGTGCCAGCAGCCCAGGGGATCAGCCCCAGCATTTT. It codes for CASSPGDQPQHF.

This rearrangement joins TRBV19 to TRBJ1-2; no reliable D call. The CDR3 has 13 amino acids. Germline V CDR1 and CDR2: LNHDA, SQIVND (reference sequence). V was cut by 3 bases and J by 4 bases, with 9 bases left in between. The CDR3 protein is CASSMSRSYGYTF. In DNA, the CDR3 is TGTGCCAGTAGTATGTCCCGCAGCTATGGCTACACCTTC.

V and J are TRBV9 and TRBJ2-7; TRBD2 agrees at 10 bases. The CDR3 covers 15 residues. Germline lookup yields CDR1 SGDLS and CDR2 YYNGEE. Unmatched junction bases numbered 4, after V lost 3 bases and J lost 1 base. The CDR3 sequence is CASSGGLAESYEQYF. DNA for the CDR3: TGTGCCAGCAGCGGAGGACTAGCGGAATCCTACGAGCAGTACTTC. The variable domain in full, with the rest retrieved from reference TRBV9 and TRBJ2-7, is DSGVTQTPKHLITATGQRVTLRCSPRSGDLSVYWYQQSLDQGLQFLIQYYNGEERAKGNILERFSAQQFPDLHSELNLSSLELGDSALYFCASSGGLAESYEQYFGPGTRLTVT.

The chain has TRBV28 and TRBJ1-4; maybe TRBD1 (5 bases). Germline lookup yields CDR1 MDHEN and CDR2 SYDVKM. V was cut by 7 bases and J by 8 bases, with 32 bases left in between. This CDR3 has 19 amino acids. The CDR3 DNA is TGTGCCAGCAACTTTAATTATGATCGACAAGGCAGGGTCGGAGAAAAACTGTTTTTT. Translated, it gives CASNFNYDRQGRVGEKLFF.

In DNA form, the CDR3 reads TGCGCCAGCAGACAGGCAGGGAACACCGGGGAGCTGTTTTTT. It translates to CASRQAGNTGELFF. The chain has TRBV5-1 and TRBJ2-2, with D maybe TRBD1 (5 bases). The CDR3 has 14 amino acids. V was trimmed by 5 bases and J by 1 base, leaving 9 bases between them. Germline V gene sequence: CDR1 SGHRS, CDR2 YFSETQ.

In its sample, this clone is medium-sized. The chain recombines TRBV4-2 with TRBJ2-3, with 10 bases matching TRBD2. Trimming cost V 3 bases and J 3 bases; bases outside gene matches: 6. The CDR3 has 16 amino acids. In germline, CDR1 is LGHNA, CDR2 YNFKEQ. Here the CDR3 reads CASSHRTSGETDTQYF. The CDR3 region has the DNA TGTGCCAGCAGCCACCGGACTAGCGGAGAAACAGATACGCAGTATTTT.

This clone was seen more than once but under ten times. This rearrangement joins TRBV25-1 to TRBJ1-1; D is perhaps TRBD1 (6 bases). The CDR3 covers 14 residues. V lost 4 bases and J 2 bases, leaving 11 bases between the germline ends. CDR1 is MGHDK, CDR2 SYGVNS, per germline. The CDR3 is CASSASGVNTEAFF. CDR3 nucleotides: TGTGCCAGCAGTGCGTCAGGGGTCAACACTGAAGCTTTCTTT.

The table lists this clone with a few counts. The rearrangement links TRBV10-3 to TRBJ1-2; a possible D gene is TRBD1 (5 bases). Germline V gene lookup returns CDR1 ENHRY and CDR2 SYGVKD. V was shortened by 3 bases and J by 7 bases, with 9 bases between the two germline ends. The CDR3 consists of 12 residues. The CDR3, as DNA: TGTGCCATCAGTGAATCAGGGTTTGGCTACACCTTC. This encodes CAISESGFGYTF.

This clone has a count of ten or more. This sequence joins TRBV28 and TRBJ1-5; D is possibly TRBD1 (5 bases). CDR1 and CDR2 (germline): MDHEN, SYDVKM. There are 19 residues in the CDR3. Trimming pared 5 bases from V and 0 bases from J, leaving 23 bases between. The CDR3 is CASSLPTLRQTHSNQPQHF. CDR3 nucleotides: TGTGCCAGCAGTCTGCCCACTCTAAGACAGACTCATAGCAATCAGCCCCAGCATTTT.

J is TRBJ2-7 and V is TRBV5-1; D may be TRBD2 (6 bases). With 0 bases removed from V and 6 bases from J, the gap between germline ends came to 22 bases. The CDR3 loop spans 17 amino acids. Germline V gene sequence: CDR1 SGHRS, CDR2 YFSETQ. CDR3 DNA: TGCGCCAGCAGCTTGGCTGGCCCCGGAGGGGCCGGTTTCGAGCAGTACTTC. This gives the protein CASSLAGPGGAGFEQYF.